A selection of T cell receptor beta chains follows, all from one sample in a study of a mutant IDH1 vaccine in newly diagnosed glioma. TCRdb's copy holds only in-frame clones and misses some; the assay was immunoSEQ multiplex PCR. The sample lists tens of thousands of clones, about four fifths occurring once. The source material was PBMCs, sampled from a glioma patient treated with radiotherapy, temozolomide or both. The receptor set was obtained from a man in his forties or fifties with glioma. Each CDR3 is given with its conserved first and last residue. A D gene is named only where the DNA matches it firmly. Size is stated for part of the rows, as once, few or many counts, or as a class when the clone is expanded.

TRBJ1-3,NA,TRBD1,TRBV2,TGTGCCAGCAGTGACGCCCGGACAGGGGGAAACACCATATATTTT,CASSDARTGGNTIYF
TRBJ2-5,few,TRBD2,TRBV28,TGTGCCAGCAGTTTAGGCGGGGGGCATTGGCGAGAGACCCAGTACTTC,CASSLGGGHWRETQYF
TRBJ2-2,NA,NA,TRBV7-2,TGTGCCAGCAGCCTTTCCAGCGGGGAGCTGTTTTTT,CASSLSSGELFF
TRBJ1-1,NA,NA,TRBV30,TGTGCCTGGAGCTCTACTTACACTGAAGCTTTCTTT,CAWSSTYTEAFF
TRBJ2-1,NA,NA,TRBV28,TGTGCCAGCAGTTTAGACAGGTTCGAGATCGGCTCCTACAATGAGCAGTTCTTC,CASSLDRFEIGSYNEQFF
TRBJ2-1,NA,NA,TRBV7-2,TGTGCCAGCAGCCCTACCGGTCTGGGTAGCAATGAGCAGTTCTTC,CASSPTGLGSNEQFF
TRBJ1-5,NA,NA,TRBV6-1,TGTGCCAGCAGTGTCCGCCCCGGGGGCAGCAATCAGCCCCAGCATTTT,CASSVRPGGSNQPQHF
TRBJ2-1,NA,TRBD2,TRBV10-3,TGTGCCGTCTATGCGGGGGGCGATCGCTACAATGAGCAGTTCTTC,CAVYAGGDRYNEQFF
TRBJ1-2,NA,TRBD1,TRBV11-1,TGTGCCAGCAGCCCGAACCGGGACAGGGGGCGCGGCTACACCTTC,CASSPNRDRGRGYTF
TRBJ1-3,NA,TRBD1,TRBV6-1,TGTGCCAGCAGTGAAGCGGGTAACAGGGGCTCTGGAAACACCATATATTTT,CASSEAGNRGSGNTIYF
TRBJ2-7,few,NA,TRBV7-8,TGTGCCAGCAGGGATCAGGAGGTCTCCTACGAGCAGTACTTC,CASRDQEVSYEQYF
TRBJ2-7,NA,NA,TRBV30,TGTGCCTGGAGTGTTACTGGGGCCCTCGAGCAGTACTTC,CAWSVTGALEQYF
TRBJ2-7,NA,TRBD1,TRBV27,TGTGCCATCGGGGGGACAGGGAAGGTCCACGAGCAGTACTTC,CAIGGTGKVHEQYF
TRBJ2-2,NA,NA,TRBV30,TGTGCCTGGAGTGTGGGGGGAAGGATAGCCGGGGAGCTGTTTTTT,CAWSVGGRIAGELFF
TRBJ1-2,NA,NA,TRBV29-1,TGCAGCGTTATGGGGGGGAATGGCTACACCTTC,CSVMGGNGYTF
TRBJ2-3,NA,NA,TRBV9,TGTGCCAGCAGCGGGACACACTACAGCACAGATACGCAGTATTTT,CASSGTHYSTDTQYF
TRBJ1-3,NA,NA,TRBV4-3,TGCGCCAGCAGCCAAGATAGGAGGATCTCTGGAAACACCATATATTTT,CASSQDRRISGNTIYF
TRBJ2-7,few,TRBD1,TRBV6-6,TGTGTTAGCCAGGGGGCGTCCTACGAGCAGTACTTC,CVSQGASYEQYF
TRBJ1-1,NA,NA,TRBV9,TGTGCCAGCAGCGTAGGGAATGTGGGCACTGAAGCTTTCTTT,CASSVGNVGTEAFF
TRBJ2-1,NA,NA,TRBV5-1,TGCGCCAGCAGCTTGTTAAGGGTTGGATCTAGACAAAATGAGCAGTTCTTC,CASSLLRVGSRQNEQFF
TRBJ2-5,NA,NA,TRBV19,TGTGCCAGTAGTATAACCGTTAGGGAGACCCAGTACTTC,CASSITVRETQYF
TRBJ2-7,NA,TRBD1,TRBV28,TGTGCCAGCAGTATTGGGACAGGTCCCTACGAGCAGTACTTC,CASSIGTGPYEQYF
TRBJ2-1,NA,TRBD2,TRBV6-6,TGTGCCAGCAGTTACGGGATAGCGGGGGGGTACAATGAGCAGTTCTTC,CASSYGIAGGYNEQFF
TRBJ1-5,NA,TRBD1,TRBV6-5,TGTGCCAGCAGTTATTCCGGGACAGGGGGCAATCAGCCCCAGCATTTT,CASSYSGTGGNQPQHF
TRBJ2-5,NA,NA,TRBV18,TGTGCCAGCTACCGGCAGAGGGGGGAGACCCAGTACTTC,CASYRQRGETQYF
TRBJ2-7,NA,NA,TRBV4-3,TGCGCCAGCAGCCAAGATCGGGTCAGGGCCAACGAGCAGTACTTC,CASSQDRVRANEQYF
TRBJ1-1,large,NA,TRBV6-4,TGTGCCAGCAGTGACAGGGCGAACACTGAAGCTTTCTTT,CASSDRANTEAFF
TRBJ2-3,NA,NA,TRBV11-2,TGTGCCAGCAGCTCTCCCGAGGCAGGCCGCACAGATACGCAGTATTTT,CASSSPEAGRTDTQYF
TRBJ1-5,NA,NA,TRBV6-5,TGTGCCAGCGGTTACAGTAAGCATCAGCCCCAGCATTTT,CASGYSKHQPQHF
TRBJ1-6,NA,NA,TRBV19,TGTGCCAGTAAAGACCCCTCCTATAATTCACCCCTCCACTTT,CASKDPSYNSPLHF
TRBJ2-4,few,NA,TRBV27,TGTGCCAGCAGGGACAACTCCAAAAACATTCAGTACTTC,CASRDNSKNIQYF
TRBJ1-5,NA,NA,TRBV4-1,TGCGCCAGCAGCCAAGCTAATTGGGACATTAATCAGCCCCAGCATTTT,CASSQANWDINQPQHF
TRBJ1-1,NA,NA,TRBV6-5,TGTGCCAGCAAGCAAGGAAAGGGTGAAGCTTTCTTT,CASKQGKGEAFF
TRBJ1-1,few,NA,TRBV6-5,TGTGCCAGCAGTGAAATAGCCGACACTGAAGCTTTCTTT,CASSEIADTEAFF
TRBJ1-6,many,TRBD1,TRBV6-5,TGTGCCAGCAGTTTGACAGGGAATAATTCACCCCTCCACTTT,CASSLTGNNSPLHF
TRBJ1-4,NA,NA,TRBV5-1,TGCGCCAGCAGCTCGCCGACCAGTGAAAAACTGTTTTTT,CASSSPTSEKLFF
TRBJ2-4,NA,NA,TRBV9,TGTGCCAGCAGCGAGCACGCCTCGAGGGACATTCAGTACTTC,CASSEHASRDIQYF
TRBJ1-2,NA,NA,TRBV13,TGTGCCAGCAGCTTAGAGTTAAAGGGTTTTAACTATGGCTACACCTTC,CASSLELKGFNYGYTF
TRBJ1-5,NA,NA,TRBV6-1,TGTGCCAGCAGGACCGACAGGATAAGTAATCAGCCCCAGCATTTT,CASRTDRISNQPQHF
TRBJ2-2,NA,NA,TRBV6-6,TGTGCCAGCAGCCCACAGGGCATCACCGGGGAGCTGTTTTTT,CASSPQGITGELFF
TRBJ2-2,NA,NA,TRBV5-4,TGTGCCAGCTCACAGGGCGGGTACACCGGGGAGCTGTTTTTT,CASSQGGYTGELFF
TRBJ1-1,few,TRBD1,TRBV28,TGTGCCAGTCGACAGGGGGGGACTGAAGCTTTCTTT,CASRQGGTEAFF
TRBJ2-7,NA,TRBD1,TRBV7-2,TGTGCCAGCAGCTCCTCCGGGACAGGGGGCGAGCAGTACTTC,CASSSSGTGGEQYF
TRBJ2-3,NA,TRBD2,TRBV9,TGTGCCAGCAGCGTAGGGAGAGCGGGGGGGCGGGATACGCAGTATTTT,CASSVGRAGGRDTQYF
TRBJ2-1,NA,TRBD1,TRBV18,TGTGCCAGCTCAACGATTACAGGGGGTGATGAGCAGTTCTTC,CASSTITGGDEQFF
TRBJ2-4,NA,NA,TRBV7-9,TGTGCCAGCAGCTTTACGAACATTCAGTACTTC,CASSFTNIQYF
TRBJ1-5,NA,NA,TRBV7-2,TGTGCCAGCAGCTTAGGTGGGGGCGGTCAGCCCCAGCATTTT,CASSLGGGGQPQHF